These 12 T cell receptor beta chains were all obtained from the same sample, sequenced in a study of cytomegalovirus exposure and HLA in healthy donors. The PCR made use of 60 Vbeta and 13 Jbeta primers. The data were produced by immunoSEQ multiplex PCR, yet TCRdb's version contains in-frame clones alone and is incomplete. The sample consists of about 300,000 clones, just over 85% of them appearing once. Sequencing used PBMCs. The source of these receptors is a man in his forties in good health and CMV-seropositive.

V usage is TRBV5-1 and J usage is TRBJ2-7, with 10 bases identical to TRBD2. Germline V CDR1 and CDR2: SGHRS, YFSETQ. The CDR3 loop spans 16 amino acids. With 4 bases clipped from V and 6 bases from J, the junction kept 13 bases outside the gene matches. Here the CDR3 DNA reads TGCGCCAGCAGCCCTAGTGGGGCTAGCGGGAGCCGCGAGCAGTACTTC. Its translation is CASSPSGASGSREQYF.

The chain couples TRBV4-3 to TRBJ2-7; 9 bases line up with TRBD2. The trim removed 1 base at V and 2 bases at J, leaving 3 bases unmatched. The CDR3 length is 15 residues. In germline, CDR1 is LGHNA, CDR2 YSLEER. The CDR3 spells CASSQAAGGAYEQYF. DNA for the CDR3: TGCGCCAGCAGCCAAGCCGCGGGAGGGGCCTACGAGCAGTACTTC.

The rearrangement uses TRBV2 and TRBJ1-2; tentatively, D is TRBD1 (5 bases). Trimming stripped 7 bases from V and 7 bases from J, with 16 bases between. Germline V gene data show CDR1 as SNHLY and CDR2 as FYNNEI. This CDR3 comprises 13 residues. CDR3 nucleotides: TGTGCCAGCACCATGGGGGGTGGGTCTGGCTACACCTTC. Amino acids: CASTMGGGSGYTF. Together with reference TRBV2 and TRBJ1-2, the CDR3 gives the full variable domain: EPEVTQTPSHQVTQMGQEVILRCVPISNHLYFYWYRQILGQKVEFLVSFYNNEISEKSEIFDDQFSVERPDGSNFTLKIRSTKLEDSAMYFCASTMGGGSGYTFGSGTRLTVV.

This chain joins TRBV30 and TRBJ2-3; TRBD1 might be the D (6 bases). V was cut by 4 bases and J by 7 bases, with 18 bases left in between. CDR1 and CDR2 (germline): GTSNPN, SVGIG (reference sequence). The CDR3 extends over 14 amino acids. CDR3 nucleotides: TGTGCCTGGATAAGCAGGGGTGGGGAGAATACGCAGTATTTT. This gives the protein CAWISRGGENTQYF. Full variable domain (missing parts from reference TRBV30 and TRBJ2-3): SQTIHQWPATLVQPVGSPLSLECTVEGTSNPNLYWYRQAAGRGLQLLFYSVGIGQISSEVPQNLSASRPQDRQFILSSKKLLLSDSGFYLCAWISRGGENTQYFGPGTRLTVL.

The genes are TRBV27 and TRBJ1-1; D is unresolved. CDR1 MNHEY and CDR2 SMNVEV come from the germline V gene (reference sequence). This CDR3 comprises 14 residues. Trimming shortened V by 4 bases and J by 2 bases, and 11 bases separated the two germline ends. CDR3 residues: CASSSRSFNTEAFF. The CDR3 coding sequence is TGTGCCAGCAGTTCACGGAGCTTTAACACTGAAGCTTTCTTT.

V gene TRBV19 combines with J gene TRBJ2-7, with TRBD2 identical over 11 bases. CDR3 size: 15 residues. Germline loops: CDR1 LNHDA, CDR2 SQIVND (reference sequence). V gave up 5 bases and J gave up 5 bases; unmatched junction bases: 8. CDR3 sequence: CASSPNSGRADEQYF. The CDR3 DNA reads as TGTGCCAGTAGTCCTAATAGCGGGAGGGCCGACGAGCAGTACTTC. Full variable domain (outside the CDR3, taken from reference TRBV19 and TRBJ2-7): DGGITQSPKYLFRKEGQNVTLSCEQNLNHDAMYWYRQDPGQGLRLIYYSQIVNDFQKGDIAEGYSVSREKKESFPLTVTSAQKNPTAFYLCASSPNSGRADEQYFGPGTRLTVT.

The V and J genes are TRBV7-2 and TRBJ1-1; D not certain. The CDR3 has 15 residues. Germline values: CDR1 SGHTA, CDR2 FQGNSA. Trimming shortened V by 4 bases and J by 6 bases, and 18 bases separated the two germline ends. DNA of the CDR3: TGTGCCAGCAGCTCCCCCTTAGGAGGGCGCGCTGAAGCTTTCTTT. Amino acid sequence: CASSSPLGGRAEAFF.

In this sample, this clone turned up once. This chain joins TRBV7-9 and TRBJ2-7; 10 bases align to TRBD1. The V gene end was trimmed by 7 bases and the J gene end by 6 bases; junction bases not matched to a gene: 12. The CDR3 consists of 15 residues. Germline-derived CDR1 and CDR2 are SEHNR and FQNEAQ (reference sequence). This chain's CDR3 is CASTDQGQGMSEQYF. As DNA, the CDR3 is TGTGCCAGCACCGATCAGGGACAGGGGATGTCCGAGCAGTACTTC.

V usage is TRBV4-1 and J usage is TRBJ2-1; 11 positions match TRBD2. Germline lookup yields CDR1 MGHRA and CDR2 YSYEKL. The V gene end was trimmed by 2 bases and the J gene end by 4 bases; junction bases not matched to a gene: 7. The CDR3 sequence is 17 residues long. This CDR3 is CASSQSETSGIYNEQFF. CDR3 coding DNA: TGCGCCAGCAGCCAATCGGAGACTAGCGGGATATACAATGAGCAGTTCTTC.

The chain links TRBV15 to TRBJ2-5; D gene uncertain. The CDR3 is made up of 14 amino acids. Trimming shortened V by 0 bases and J by 4 bases, and 9 bases separated the two germline ends. In germline, CDR1 is LNHNV, CDR2 YYDKDF (reference sequence). CDR3 amino acids: CATSRDLPRETQYF. CDR3 in DNA: TGTGCCACCAGCAGAGACCTTCCCCGAGAGACCCAGTACTTC.

The chain recombines TRBV10-1 with TRBJ2-3; TRBD2 matches at 7 bases. The length of the CDR3 is 15 residues. The germline V gene has CDR1 WNHNN and CDR2 SYGVQD (reference sequence). V gave up 5 bases and J gave up 0 bases; unmatched junction bases: 5. DNA for the CDR3: TGCGCCAGCAGTAGGGATAGCGGGAGCACAGATACGCAGTATTTT. It specifies CASSRDSGSTDTQYF.

CDR3 DNA sequence: TGCGCCAGCAGTGGGACAGGGGTCGATGAGCAGTTCTTC. Amino acid sequence: CASSGTGVDEQFF. The chain couples TRBV10-1 to TRBJ2-1, with TRBD1 identical over 9 bases. CDR1 is WNHNN and CDR2 is SYGVQD in the germline V gene (reference sequence). V lost 4 bases to trimming and J lost 8 bases; unmatched junction nucleotides: 3. This CDR3 has 13 residues.